This is a list of T cell receptor beta chains from one sample in a study of brain T cells in children with intractable seizures. Repertoires were generated with immunoSEQ multiplex PCR, while TCRdb's copy carries only in-frame clones and drops some. Among tens of thousands of clones, around 91% were seen once, and the ten largest hold about 23%. Sequencing was performed on peripheral blood, taken at surgery. The receptors stem from a girl under 10 years old with Rasmussen encephalitis and intractable seizures. Each CDR3 is given with its conserved first and last residue. D genes are given only for firm matches. Expanded clones get a size class; other rows say once, few or many, or leave the size out.

NA	NA	TRBV6-5	TRBJ1-2	CASRLTVPLGGYTF	TGTGCCAGCAGACTGACAGTCCCTCTGGGAGGCTACACCTTC
TRBD1	NA	TRBV6-6	TRBJ1-1	CASSRHGQGATEAFF	TGTGCCAGCAGCCGACACGGACAGGGGGCCACTGAAGCTTTCTTT
TRBD2	NA	TRBV7-6	TRBJ2-3	CASSLAGGNTDTQYF	TGTGCCAGCAGCTTAGCGGGGGGGAACACAGATACGCAGTATTTT
NA	NA	TRBV13	TRBJ2-7	CASSLGLSYEQYF	TGTGCCAGCAGCTTAGGCCTTTCCTACGAGCAGTACTTC
NA	few	TRBV7-2	TRBJ2-1	CASSPGPFQHNEQFF	TGTGCCAGCAGCCCCGGACCCTTTCAGCACAATGAGCAGTTCTTC
TRBD2	NA	TRBV19	TRBJ2-1	CASLGWTSGRAFNEQFF	TGTGCCAGTTTAGGTTGGACTAGCGGGAGGGCCTTTAATGAGCAGTTCTTC
TRBD1	NA	TRBV6-5	TRBJ1-1	CASSWQGATEAFF	TGTGCCAGCAGTTGGCAGGGGGCCACTGAAGCTTTCTTT
NA	NA	TRBV7-9	TRBJ1-2	CASSGIGYGYTF	TGTGCCAGCAGCGGGATCGGCTATGGCTACACCTTC
NA	NA	TRBV5-4	TRBJ1-1	CASSAGGGTEAFF	TGTGCCAGCAGCGCCGGGGGTGGCACTGAAGCTTTCTTT
TRBD2	NA	TRBV6-5	TRBJ2-5	CASSFGAGRVLETQYF	TGTGCCAGCAGTTTTGGGGCAGGGAGGGTGTTAGAGACCCAGTACTTC
NA	NA	TRBV6-2/TRBV6-3	TRBJ2-3	CASSHGTLSTDTQYF	TGTGCCAGCAGCCACGGGACCTTGAGCACAGATACGCAGTATTTT